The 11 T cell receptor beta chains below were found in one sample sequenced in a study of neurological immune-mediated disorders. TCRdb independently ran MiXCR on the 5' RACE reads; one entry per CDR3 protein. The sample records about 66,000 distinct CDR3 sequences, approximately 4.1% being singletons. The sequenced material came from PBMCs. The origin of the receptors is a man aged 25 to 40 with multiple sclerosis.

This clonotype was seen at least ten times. The CDR3 region has the DNA TGTGCCAGCAGCTTCCCCTCTAGCGGGGCGGAAGATACGCAGTATTTT. This codes for CASSFPSSGAEDTQYF. V gene TRBV7-9 combines with J gene TRBJ2-3; 9 bases are shared with TRBD2. Germline CDR1 SEHNR, CDR2 FQNEAQ (reference sequence). With V trimmed by 3 bases and J by 5 bases, 9 bases remained unmatched. The CDR3 extends over 16 amino acids. The complete variable domain, with remaining parts taken from reference TRBV7-9 and TRBJ2-3, reads DTGVSQNPRHKITKRGQNVTFRCDPISEHNRLYWYRQTLGQGPEFLTYFQNEAQLEKSRLLSDRFSAERPKGSFSTLEIQRTEQGDSAMYLCASSFPSSGAEDTQYFGPGTRLTVL.

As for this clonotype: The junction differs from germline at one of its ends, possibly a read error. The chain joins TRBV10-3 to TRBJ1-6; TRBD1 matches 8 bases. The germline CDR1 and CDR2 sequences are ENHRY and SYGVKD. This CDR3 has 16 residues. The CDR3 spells CAISERSRGQNSPLNF. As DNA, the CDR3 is TGTGCCATCAGTGAACGGAGCAGGGGGCAGAATTCACCCCTCAACTTT.

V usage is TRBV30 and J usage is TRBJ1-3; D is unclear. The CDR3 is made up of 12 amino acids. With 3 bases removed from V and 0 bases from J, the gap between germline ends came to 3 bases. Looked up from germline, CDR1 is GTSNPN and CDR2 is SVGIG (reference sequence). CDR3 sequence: CAWRGSGNTIYF. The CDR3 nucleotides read TGTGCCTGGAGGGGCTCTGGAAACACCATATATTTT.

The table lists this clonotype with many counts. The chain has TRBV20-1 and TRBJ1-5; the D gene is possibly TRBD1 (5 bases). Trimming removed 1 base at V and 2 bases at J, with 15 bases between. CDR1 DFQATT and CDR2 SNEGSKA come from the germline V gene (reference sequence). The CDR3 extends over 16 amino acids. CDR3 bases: TGCAGTGCTAGAGGCGGCCGAGGAGGGGGCAATCAGCCCCAGCATTTT. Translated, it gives CSARGGRGGGNQPQHF.

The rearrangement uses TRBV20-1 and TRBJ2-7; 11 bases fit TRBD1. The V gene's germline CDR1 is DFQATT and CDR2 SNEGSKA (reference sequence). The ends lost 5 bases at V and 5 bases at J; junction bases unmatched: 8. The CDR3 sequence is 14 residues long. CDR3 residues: CSALNPDRGHEQYF. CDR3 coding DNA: TGCAGTGCTCTAAATCCGGACAGGGGGCACGAGCAGTACTTC.

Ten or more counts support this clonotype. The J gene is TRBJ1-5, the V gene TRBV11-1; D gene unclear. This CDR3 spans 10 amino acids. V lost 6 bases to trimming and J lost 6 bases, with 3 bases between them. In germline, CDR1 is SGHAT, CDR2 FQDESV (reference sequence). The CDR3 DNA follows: TGTGCCAGCAGTCTTCAGCCCCAGCATTTT. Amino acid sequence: CASSLQPQHF.

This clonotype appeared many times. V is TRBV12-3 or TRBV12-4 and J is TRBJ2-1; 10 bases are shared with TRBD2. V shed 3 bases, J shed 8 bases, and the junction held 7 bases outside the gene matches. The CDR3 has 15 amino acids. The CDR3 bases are TGTGCCAGCAGTTTCCCAGCGGGGGGGGTCCATGAGCAGTTCTTC. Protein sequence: CASSFPAGGVHEQFF.

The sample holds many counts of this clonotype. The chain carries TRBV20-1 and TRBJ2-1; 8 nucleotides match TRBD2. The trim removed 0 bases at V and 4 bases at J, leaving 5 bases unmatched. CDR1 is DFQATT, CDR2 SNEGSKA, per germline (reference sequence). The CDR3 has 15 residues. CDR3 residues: CSAREELAVYNEQFF. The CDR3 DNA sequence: TGCAGTGCTAGAGAGGAACTAGCGGTATACAATGAGCAGTTCTTC.

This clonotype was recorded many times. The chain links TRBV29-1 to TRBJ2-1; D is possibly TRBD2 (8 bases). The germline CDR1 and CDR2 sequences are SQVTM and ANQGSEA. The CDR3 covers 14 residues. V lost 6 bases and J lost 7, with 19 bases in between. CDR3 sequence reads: CSVTRQGGGNEQFF. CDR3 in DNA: TGCAGCGTGACGAGACAGGGCGGGGGGAATGAGCAGTTCTTC.

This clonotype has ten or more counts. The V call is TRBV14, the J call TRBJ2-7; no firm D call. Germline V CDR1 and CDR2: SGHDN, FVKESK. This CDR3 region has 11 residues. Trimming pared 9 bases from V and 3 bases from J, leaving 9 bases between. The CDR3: CASVGHYEQYF. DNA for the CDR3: TGTGCCAGTGTAGGGCACTACGAGCAGTACTTC.

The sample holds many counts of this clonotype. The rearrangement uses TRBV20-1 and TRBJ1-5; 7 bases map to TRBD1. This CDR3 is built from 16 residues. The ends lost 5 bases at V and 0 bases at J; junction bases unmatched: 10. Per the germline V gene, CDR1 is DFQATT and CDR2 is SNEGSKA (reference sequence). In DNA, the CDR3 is TGCAGTGCTTCGACAGGGATGGGGTATAGCAATCAGCCCCAGCATTTT. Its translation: CSASTGMGYSNQPQHF.